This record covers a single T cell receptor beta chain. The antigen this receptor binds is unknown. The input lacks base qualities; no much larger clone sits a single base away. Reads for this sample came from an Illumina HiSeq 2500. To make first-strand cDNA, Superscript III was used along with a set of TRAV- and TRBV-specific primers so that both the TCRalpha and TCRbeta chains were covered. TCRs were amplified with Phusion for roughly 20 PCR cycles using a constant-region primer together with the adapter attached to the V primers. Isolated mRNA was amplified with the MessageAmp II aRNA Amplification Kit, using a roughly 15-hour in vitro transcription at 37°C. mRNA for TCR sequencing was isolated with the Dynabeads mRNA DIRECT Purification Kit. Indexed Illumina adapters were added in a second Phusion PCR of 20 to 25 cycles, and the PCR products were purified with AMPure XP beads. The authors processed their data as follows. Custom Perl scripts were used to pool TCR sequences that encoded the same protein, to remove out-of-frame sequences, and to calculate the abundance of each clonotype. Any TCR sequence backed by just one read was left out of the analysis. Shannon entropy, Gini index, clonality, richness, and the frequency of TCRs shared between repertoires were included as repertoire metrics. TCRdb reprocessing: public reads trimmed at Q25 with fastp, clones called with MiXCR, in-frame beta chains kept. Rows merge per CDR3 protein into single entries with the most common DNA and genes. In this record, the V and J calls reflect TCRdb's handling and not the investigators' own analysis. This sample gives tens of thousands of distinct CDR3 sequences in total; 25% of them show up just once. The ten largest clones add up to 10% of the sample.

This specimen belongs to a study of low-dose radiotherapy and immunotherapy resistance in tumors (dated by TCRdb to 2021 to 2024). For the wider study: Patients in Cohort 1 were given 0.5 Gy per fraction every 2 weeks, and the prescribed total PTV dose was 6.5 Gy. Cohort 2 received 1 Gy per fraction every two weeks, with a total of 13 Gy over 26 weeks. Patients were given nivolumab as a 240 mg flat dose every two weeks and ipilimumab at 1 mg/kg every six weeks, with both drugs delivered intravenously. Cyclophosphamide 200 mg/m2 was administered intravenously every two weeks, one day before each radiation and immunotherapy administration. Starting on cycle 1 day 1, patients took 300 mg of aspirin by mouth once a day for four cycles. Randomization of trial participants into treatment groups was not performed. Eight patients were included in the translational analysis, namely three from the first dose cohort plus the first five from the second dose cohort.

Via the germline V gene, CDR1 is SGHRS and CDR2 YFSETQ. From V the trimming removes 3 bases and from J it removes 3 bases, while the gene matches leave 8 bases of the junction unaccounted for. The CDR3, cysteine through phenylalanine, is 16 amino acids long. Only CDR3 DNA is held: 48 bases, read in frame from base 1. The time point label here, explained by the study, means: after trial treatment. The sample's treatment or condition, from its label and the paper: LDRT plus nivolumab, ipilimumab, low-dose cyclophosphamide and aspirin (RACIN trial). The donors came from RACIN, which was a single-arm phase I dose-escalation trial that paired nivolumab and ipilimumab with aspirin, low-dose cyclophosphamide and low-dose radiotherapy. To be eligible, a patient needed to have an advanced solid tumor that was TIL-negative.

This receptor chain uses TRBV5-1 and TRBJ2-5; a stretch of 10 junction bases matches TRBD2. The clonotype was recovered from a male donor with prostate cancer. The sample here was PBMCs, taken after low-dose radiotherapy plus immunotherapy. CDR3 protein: CASSYAPAGGKETQYF. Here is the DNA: TGCGCCAGCAGCTACGCTCCAGCGGGAGGGAAAGAGACCCAGTACTTC.